One and the same sample provided the 27 T cell receptor beta chains below, sequenced in a study of technical replicates of blood from a handful of donors. Assay used: immunoSEQ multiplex PCR; TCRdb lists only in-frame clones, some missing. The sample lists about 88,000 clones; approximately 94% were seen once. The sample consisted of T cells isolated from PBMCs. The receptors were sampled from a human donor in good health.

The gene calls are TRBV6-5 and TRBJ1-2, with D possibly being TRBD1 (5 bases). This CDR3 has 15 amino acids. Trimming left V 7 bases short and J 3 bases short, with 18 bases between. Germline values: CDR1 MNHEY, CDR2 SVGAGI. The chain's CDR3 is CASNPAIPGYYGYTF. The DNA of the CDR3 is TGTGCCAGCAATCCCGCAATCCCAGGGTACTATGGCTACACCTTC.

The chain employs TRBV7-6 and TRBJ2-5; TRBD1 matches at 8 bases. Trimming at V came to 3 bases and at J to 5 bases, leaving 5 bases not matched to a gene. The CDR3 sequence is 14 residues long. The germline V gene has CDR1 SGHVS and CDR2 FNYEAQ. CDR3 region: CASSFGQGRETQYF. The CDR3 coding sequence is TGTGCCAGCAGCTTTGGACAGGGAAGGGAGACCCAGTACTTC. The entire variable domain, with the rest obtained from reference TRBV7-6 and TRBJ2-5, is as follows: GAGVSQSPRYKVTKRGQDVALRCDPISGHVSLYWYRQALGQGPEFLTYFNYEAQQDKSGLPNDRFSAERPEGSISTLTIQRTEQRDSAMYRCASSFGQGRETQYFGPGTRLLVL.

V usage is TRBV2 and J usage is TRBJ1-3, with D possibly matching TRBD1 (5 bases). This CDR3 is built from 16 residues. The germline CDR1 and CDR2 sequences are SNHLY and FYNNEI. Trimming shortened V by 3 bases and J by 0 bases, and 12 bases separated the two germline ends. CDR3 coding DNA: TGTGCCAGCAGTGATGTGGGGCTGCTCTCTGGAAACACCATATATTTT. As protein: CASSDVGLLSGNTIYF.

The chain uses TRBV7-2 and TRBJ1-5; weak D call: TRBD1 (6 bases). This CDR3 is built from 17 residues. Trimming removed 1 base from V and 0 bases from J, with 13 bases in between. The germline gives CDR1 SGHTA, CDR2 FQGNSA. The CDR3 bases are TGTGCCAGCAGCTTAGATATCGGGACACTTAGCAATCAGCCCCAGCATTTT. Protein: CASSLDIGTLSNQPQHF.

The chain employs TRBV2 and TRBJ1-1; tentatively, D is TRBD1 (5 bases). Germline V CDR1 and CDR2: SNHLY, FYNNEI. This CDR3 contains 16 residues. With 3 bases removed from V and 4 bases from J, the gap between germline ends came to 18 bases. CDR3 sequence: CASSDSYVGTSTEAFF. The CDR3 DNA follows: TGTGCCAGCAGTGATAGTTATGTAGGGACTAGCACTGAAGCTTTCTTT.

The rearrangement joins TRBV6-1 to TRBJ1-2; TRBD1 aligns across 7 bases. Germline lookup yields CDR1 MNHNS and CDR2 SASEGT. This CDR3 region has 15 residues. Trimming took 5 bases from V and 5 from J; bases not matched to a gene: 11. CDR3: CASSLLDDRAYGYTF. In DNA, the CDR3 is TGTGCCAGCAGTCTCTTAGATGACAGGGCTTATGGCTACACCTTC.

This clone appeared a single time. The chain couples TRBV7-2 to TRBJ1-6; tentatively, D is TRBD1 (6 bases). V lost 4 bases and J 0 bases, leaving 16 bases between the germline ends. Germline-derived CDR1 and CDR2 are SGHTA and FQGNSA. The CDR3 spans 18 residues. CDR3 sequence: CASSWPGHQSSYNSPLHF. The CDR3 nucleotides are TGTGCCAGCAGCTGGCCGGGACACCAAAGCTCCTATAATTCACCCCTCCACTTT.

The J gene is TRBJ2-3, the V gene TRBV9; the D is unclear. This CDR3 comprises 16 residues. CDR1 and CDR2 (germline): SGDLS, YYNGEE. V was shortened by 0 bases and J by 2 bases, with 13 bases between the two germline ends. CDR3 amino acids: CASSVGPGSITDTQYF. CDR3 nucleotide sequence: TGTGCCAGCAGCGTAGGCCCCGGGTCTATCACAGATACGCAGTATTTT.

The rearrangement joins TRBV18 to TRBJ2-3; TRBD2 might be the D (6 bases). The V end was cut by 3 bases, the J end by 5 bases, with 9 bases between. Germline V lookup: CDR1 KGHSH, CDR2 LQKENI. The length of the CDR3 is 13 residues. The CDR3: CASSPGAGDTQYF. CDR3 bases: TGTGCCAGCTCACCCGGAGCGGGAGATACGCAGTATTTT.

The gene calls are TRBV4-1 and TRBJ2-1; 8 nucleotides line up with TRBD2. J gave up 4 bases and V 4 bases, and 9 bases lay outside the gene matches. In germline, CDR1 is MGHRA, CDR2 YSYEKL. This CDR3 spans 16 amino acids. In DNA, the CDR3 is TGCGCCAGCAGCCGTTTAGCGGGAATTCTTTACAATGAGCAGTTCTTC. Amino acid sequence: CASSRLAGILYNEQFF.

The chain uses TRBV5-6 and TRBJ2-4, with a tentative D call TRBD1 (5 bases). Trimming left V 1 base short and J 7 bases short, with 15 bases between. CDR3 length equals 15 residues. In germline, CDR1 is SGHDT, CDR2 YYEEEE. In DNA form, the CDR3 reads TGTGCCAGCAGCTTGTTGCTTCCAGGGAAGAACATTCAGTACTTC. It yields the protein CASSLLLPGKNIQYF.

This clone was counted once. The chain uses TRBV19 and TRBJ2-2, with D possibly matching TRBD2 (5 bases). CDR3 length: 14 residues. Germline lookup yields CDR1 LNHDA and CDR2 SQIVND (reference sequence). Trimming shortened V by 9 bases and J by 0 bases, and 11 bases separated the two germline ends. CDR3: CASRRTTNTGELFF. CDR3 bases: TGTGCCAGCCGGAGGACCACGAACACCGGGGAGCTGTTTTTT.

The genes are TRBV2 and TRBJ2-5; a possible D gene is TRBD1 (6 bases). CDR1 and CDR2 (germline): SNHLY, FYNNEI. V was trimmed by 5 bases and J by 2 bases, leaving 9 bases between them. This CDR3 is 13 amino acids long. CDR3 in amino acids: CASSSGVQETQYF. CDR3 nucleotides: TGTGCCAGCAGTTCAGGGGTTCAAGAGACCCAGTACTTC.

The chain recombines TRBV5-6 with TRBJ2-7; D call uncertain. Trimming took 2 bases from V and 2 from J, leaving 17 bases between them. The CDR3 covers 16 residues. CDR1 SGHDT and CDR2 YYEEEE come from the germline V gene. The CDR3 sequence is CASSFSPDTQTYEQYF. The CDR3 DNA sequence: TGTGCCAGCAGCTTTTCACCCGACACGCAGACCTACGAGCAGTACTTC.

The gene calls are TRBV6-5 and TRBJ1-2, with D unresolved. Germline loops: CDR1 MNHEY, CDR2 SVGAGI. With 6 bases removed from V and 6 bases from J, the gap between germline ends came to 11 bases. The CDR3 length is 12 residues. The CDR3, as DNA: TGTGCCAGCAGCAACAGTGGCGATGGCTACACCTTC. It specifies CASSNSGDGYTF.

This sequence joins TRBV12-1 and TRBJ1-1; the table assigns TRBD1, which was not confirmed against the DNA. TRBV12-1 is tagged as a pseudogene. The length of the CDR3 is 16 residues. Written as DNA, the CDR3 is TGTGCCAGCAGCTTTGCAGGGACAGGGGAGGACACTGAAGCTTTCTTT. Amino acid sequence: CASSFAGTGEDTEAFF.

The sample holds a few counts of this clone. The CDR3 region is CASSPGTGPYEQYF. DNA of the CDR3: TGTGCCAGCAGTCCCGGGACAGGGCCGTACGAGCAGTACTTC. This chain links TRBV6-4 with TRBJ2-7; TRBD1 aligns across 9 bases. Germline assignment: CDR1 MRHNA and CDR2 SNTAGT. The V segment lost 5 bases and the J segment 4 bases; nucleotides outside the gene matches: 6. This CDR3 region has 14 residues.

This rearrangement joins TRBV6-1 to TRBJ2-1; perhaps TRBD2 as D (6 bases). CDR3 length: 13 residues. The germline V gene encodes CDR1 MNHNS and CDR2 SASEGT. V was shortened by 6 bases and J by 2 bases, with 8 bases between the two germline ends. The CDR3 sequence: CASRGGAYNEQFF. In DNA form, the CDR3 reads TGTGCCAGCAGGGGGGGTGCCTACAATGAGCAGTTCTTC.

The gene calls are TRBV13 and TRBJ1-1, with D possibly being TRBD1 (5 bases). Germline CDR1 is PRHDT and CDR2 is FYEKMQ (reference sequence). The ends were cut back, 7 bases at V and 4 bases at J, with 10 bases in the middle. The CDR3 totals 12 residues. The CDR3 DNA reads as TGTGCCAGCACCCCCGACAGCACTGAAGCTTTCTTT. Its protein is CASTPDSTEAFF.

The CDR3 is CASAIQGMNTEAFF. DNA for the CDR3: TGTGCTAGTGCTATACAGGGTATGAACACTGAAGCTTTCTTT. This sequence joins TRBV12-5 and TRBJ1-1; D possibly corresponds to TRBD1 (6 bases). Trimming left V 7 bases short and J 0 bases short, with 12 bases between. In germline, CDR1 is LGHNT, CDR2 FRNRAP. CDR3 size: 14 residues.

This clone was found once. The chain couples TRBV2 to TRBJ2-4, with 8 bases aligning to TRBD1. CDR1 and CDR2 from the germline V gene are SNHLY and FYNNEI. V lost 6 bases, J lost 6 bases, and 4 bases stayed unmatched. The CDR3 is 13 residues long. The CDR3: CASSLDRVNIQYF. The CDR3 DNA reads TGTGCCAGCAGCCTGGACAGGGTAAACATTCAGTACTTC.

V gene TRBV28 combines with J gene TRBJ1-1, with 10 bases matching TRBD1. Germline V gene data show CDR1 as MDHEN and CDR2 as SYDVKM. The CDR3 length is 15 residues. J lost 4 bases, V lost 6 bases, and 8 bases had no gene match. The CDR3 loop is CASRSTGGSGTEAFF. CDR3 DNA: TGTGCCAGCAGATCGACAGGGGGCTCGGGCACTGAAGCTTTCTTT.

The genes are TRBV5-1 and TRBJ1-6; 12 bases are shared with TRBD1. The CDR3 runs to 14 residues. Trimming took 4 bases from V and 10 from J; bases not matched to a gene: 3. The V gene's germline CDR1 is SGHRS and CDR2 YFSETQ. The CDR3 DNA sequence: TGCGCCAGCAGCGGGGGACAGGGGGCCTCACCCCTCCACTTT. Translation: CASSGGQGASPLHF.

The rearrangement uses TRBV7-9 and TRBJ1-2; D unresolved. This CDR3 contains 11 residues. Between the trimmed V and J ends, which lost 4 bases and 4 bases, there was a span of 4 bases. The V gene's germline CDR1 is SEHNR and CDR2 FQNEAQ (reference sequence). The CDR3 DNA sequence: TGTGCCAGCAGCTCCTTCTATGGCTACACCTTC. Its protein is CASSSFYGYTF.

This chain links TRBV13 with TRBJ1-2; D is perhaps TRBD1 (5 bases). Germline V gene sequence: CDR1 PRHDT, CDR2 FYEKMQ (reference sequence). The CDR3 has 13 residues. Deletions cut 3 bases from V and 4 bases from J, with 9 bases between. The CDR3 is CASSFRDRYGYTF. The DNA for the CDR3 is TGTGCCAGCAGCTTCAGGGATCGCTATGGCTACACCTTC.

This clone was seen once. This chain links TRBV7-9 with TRBJ1-2, with D unclear. Germline CDR1 reads SEHNR; CDR2 reads FQNEAQ (reference sequence). This CDR3 has 12 residues. V lost 2 bases and J lost 5, with 6 bases in between. The CDR3 is CASSLTDYGYTF. CDR3 bases: TGTGCCAGCAGCTTAACAGATTATGGCTACACCTTC.

The chain employs TRBV28 and TRBJ2-1; D remains ambiguous. The V and J ends lost 6 bases and 4 bases respectively, with 19 bases between them. In germline, CDR1 is MDHEN, CDR2 SYDVKM. CDR3 length: 16 residues. The CDR3 protein is CASSPASVEVYNEQFF. DNA for the CDR3: TGTGCCAGCAGCCCCGCCAGCGTTGAGGTTTACAATGAGCAGTTCTTC.